One TCR beta chain is described in this entry. Its antigen is unknown. Base quality data are lacking; no much larger clone is found one base away. V ends up 4 bases short and J 3 bases short, with an unmatched junction base count of 3. Taken from cysteine to phenylalanine, the CDR3 has 16 residues. Only the CDR3 DNA stays, 48 bases, in frame from base 1. The germline V gene (reference sequence) sets CDR1 to SGHNT and CDR2 to YYREEE. This sample is drawn from a study of blood T cell repertoires in COVID-19 (dated by TCRdb to about 2020). With respect to the entire study: Collaborator samples came from the United States, Italy and Spain and covered acute and convalescent phases of COVID-19. The material from the prospective study consisted of cDNA or gDNA derived from T cells, B-cell-depleted T cells, or PBMCs. Subjects who had been exposed to COVID-19, were actively infected with it, or had recovered from it provided the deeply sampled blood TCRbeta repertoires that made up the dataset. The repertoires were released in a freely available public database meant as a resource for research on the immune response to SARS-CoV-2. Samples were obtained from the ongoing ImmuneRACE study (first 160 participants) and from 950 to 1,500 subjects provided by 6 global collaborators. A de-identified subject ID, COVID-19 status, age in years and sex were almost always included in the sample metadata. Where available, HLA class I and class II types were obtained from metadata supplied by the sample provider rather than from assay-based typing. Overall study outcomes, separate from this receptor: How much clinical and demographic metadata was included differed by source and by participant, and the metadata was provided uncurated.

TCRbeta CDR3 regions were amplified from genomic DNA using the immunoSEQ Assay, a bias-controlled multiplex PCR. The paper's data handling went like this. Within the assay, amplification of reference gene primers was used to estimate how many nucleated cells each sample contained. Sequence reads were collapsed and filtered to measure the absolute abundance of every unique TCRbeta CDR3 rearrangement. For each sample, productive Simpson clonality was calculated as the square root of Simpson's diversity index over productive rearrangements. This is the immuneACCESS table as TCRdb keeps it, with only in-frame sequences that have V and J called. A part of the clones is gone; compared with another copy, unresolved V genes explain less than half, and the rest is unexplained. That table supplies the V and J calls and clone size; D and trimming were determined from the DNA. A total of approximately 300,000 clones appear in this sample, approximately 91% of them only once. The ten largest clones represent about 4% of the sample.

Participants in the prospective study were enrolled through a virtual design, were aged roughly 18 to 100 years, and lived in approximately 25 United States geographic areas. Cohort assignment in the prospective study relied on participant-reported clinical history from a screening survey and a study questionnaire. A participant counted as exposed if, within 2 weeks of entering the study, that participant had been in contact with someone who had a PCR-confirmed or clinician-diagnosed COVID-19 case. Each participant in the prospective study had whole blood, serum and a nasopharyngeal or oropharyngeal swab collected by mobile phlebotomists. Participants in the prospective study had the option to provide additional blood draws and questionnaires over an approximately 2-month period. Before DNA extraction, prospective study blood samples were shipped either frozen or at room temperature.

The chain is made from TRBV5-4 and TRBJ2-1; 14 of the junction bases match TRBD2. Material: PBMCs or T cells enriched from blood (not recorded which). The clonotype originates from a woman in her 30s who had been exposed to COVID-19. The CDR3 reads CASSQGTSGGYNEQFF. The nucleotide sequence reads TGTGCCAGCAGCCAAGGGACTAGCGGGGGCTACAATGAGCAGTTCTTC.